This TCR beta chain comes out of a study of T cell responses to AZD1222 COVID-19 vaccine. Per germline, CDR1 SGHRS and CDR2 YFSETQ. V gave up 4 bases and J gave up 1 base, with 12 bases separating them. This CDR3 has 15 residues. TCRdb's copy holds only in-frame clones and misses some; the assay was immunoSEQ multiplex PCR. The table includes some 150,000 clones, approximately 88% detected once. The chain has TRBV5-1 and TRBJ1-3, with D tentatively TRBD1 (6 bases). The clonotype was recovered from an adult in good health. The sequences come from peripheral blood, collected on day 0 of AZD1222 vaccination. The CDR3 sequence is CASSPTGPSGNTIYF. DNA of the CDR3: TGCGCCAGCAGCCCCACAGGGCCGTCTGGAAACACCATATATTTT.